Below, 5 T cell receptor beta chains from the same sample are listed, as sequenced in a study of shared T cell receptors in the human thymus. Profiled with immunoSEQ multiplex PCR; TCRdb holds only in-frame clones, not every one. The table records hundreds of thousands of clones, approximately 90% of them present only once. These records were also assigned to another study, of human thymus T cells.

The sample consisted of thymocytes. All receptors derive from a boy in the first two years of life with a congenital heart defect.

The chain has TRBV5-1 and TRBJ2-1, with TRBD2 matching 10 bases. This CDR3 has 13 residues. Germline CDR1 and CDR2: SGHRS and YFSETQ. After removal of 9 bases from V and 3 bases from J, the junction contained 3 bases not matched to a gene. The CDR3 reads CATRTSGYNEQFF. CDR3 in DNA: TGCGCCACCAGGACTAGCGGCTACAATGAGCAGTTCTTC.

This chain links TRBV18 with TRBJ2-1, with D possibly being TRBD2 (5 bases). Trimming removed 0 bases from V and 9 bases from J, with 9 bases in between. The CDR3 has 13 residues. From germline, CDR1 is KGHSH and CDR2 LQKENI. CDR3 protein: CASSPPEGGEQFF. The CDR3 region has the DNA TGTGCCAGCTCACCACCTGAGGGTGGTGAGCAGTTCTTC.

This clone occurred once. This chain joins TRBV4-3 and TRBJ2-1; 10 positions match TRBD2. The V gene's germline CDR1 is LGHNA and CDR2 YSLEER. The junction had 2 bases not matched to a gene; V was cut back by 1 base and J by 2 bases. The CDR3 is 16 residues long. The DNA for the CDR3 is TGCGCCAGCAGCCAAGTGACTAGCGGGCCCTACAATGAGCAGTTCTTC. Its protein is CASSQVTSGPYNEQFF.

The chain joins TRBV4-2 to TRBJ2-3; 8 nucleotides agree with TRBD2. The germline V gene has CDR1 LGHNA and CDR2 YNFKEQ. The CDR3 has 14 amino acids. V shed 1 base and J 9 bases; nucleotides not matched to a gene: 6. The CDR3 reads CASSQGTSSGTQYF. The CDR3 bases are TGTGCCAGCAGCCAAGGGACTAGCAGCGGGACGCAGTATTTT.

The chain uses TRBV7-9 and TRBJ2-7; 10 bases fit TRBD1. The V and J ends lost 5 bases and 5 bases, in that order; junction bases with no gene match: 6. Germline CDR1 is SEHNR and CDR2 is FQNEAQ (reference sequence). The CDR3 runs to 14 residues. CDR3 loop: CASSRRDRGDEQYF. The DNA for the CDR3 is TGTGCCAGCAGCCGAAGGGACAGGGGAGACGAGCAGTACTTC.